The source of this TCR beta chain is a study of blood T cell repertoires in COVID-19. CDR3 size: 15 residues. CDR1 and CDR2 from the germline V gene are ENHRY and SYGVKD. V shed 3 bases and J shed 4 bases, with 15 bases lying between them. Assay used: immunoSEQ multiplex PCR; TCRdb lists only in-frame clones, some missing. The table shows 150,000 to 200,000 clones, with about 93% occurring only once. The sequenced sample was peripheral blood. V usage is TRBV10-3 and J usage is TRBJ1-2; D perhaps matches TRBD1 (6 bases). This sequence originates from a woman aged 45-59 years with acute or convalescent COVID-19. CDR3 nucleotide sequence: TGTGCCATCAGTGATTTGACAGGCATAAGCTATGGCTACACCTTC. Translated: CAISDLTGISYGYTF.